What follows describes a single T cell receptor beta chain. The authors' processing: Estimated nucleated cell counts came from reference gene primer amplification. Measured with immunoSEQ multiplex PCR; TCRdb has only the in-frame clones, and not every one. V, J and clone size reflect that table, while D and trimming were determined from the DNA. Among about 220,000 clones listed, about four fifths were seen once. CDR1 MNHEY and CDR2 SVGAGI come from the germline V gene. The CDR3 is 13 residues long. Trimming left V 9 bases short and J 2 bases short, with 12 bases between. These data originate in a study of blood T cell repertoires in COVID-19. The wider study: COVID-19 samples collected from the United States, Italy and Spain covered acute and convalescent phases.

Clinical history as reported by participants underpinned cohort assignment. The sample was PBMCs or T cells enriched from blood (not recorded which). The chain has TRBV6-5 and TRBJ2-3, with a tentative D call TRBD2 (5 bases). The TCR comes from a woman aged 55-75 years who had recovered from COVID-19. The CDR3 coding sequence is TGTGCCAGTTTGACTACCTTCACAGATACGCAGTATTTT. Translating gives CASLTTFTDTQYF.